Listed below are T cell receptor beta chains from one sample, sequenced in a study of Graves' ophthalmopathy and Graves' hyperthyroidism. TCRdb analysed the multiplex PCR reads with MiXCR anew, one entry per CDR3 protein. The repertoire holds about 620,000 distinct CDR3 sequences, with 20% to 25% as singletons. Sample: peripheral blood. The receptors originated from a woman in her late teens or twenties with stable Graves' hyperthyroidism. Some clones in this sample may be carry-over from other donors' samples. Both conserved end residues are part of each CDR3. A D gene is named only where the DNA matches it firmly. The size of a clone is reported for some rows only, either as once, few or many, or as a class for expanded clones.

D gene: -
clone size: many
V gene: TRBV25-1
J gene: TRBJ1-1
CDR3 protein: CASSDVGGEAFF
CDR3 DNA: TGTGCCAGCAGTGATGTAGGAGGGGAGGCTTTCTTT

D gene: -
clone size: many
V gene: TRBV30
J gene: TRBJ1-1
CDR3 protein: CAWNRLNTEAFF
CDR3 DNA: TGTGCCTGGAACAGGCTGAACACTGAAGCTTTCTTT

D gene: -
clone size: many
V gene: TRBV11-2
J gene: TRBJ1-1
CDR3 protein: CASSLDRRNTEAFF
CDR3 DNA: TGTGCCAGCAGCTTAGACAGGAGAAACACTGAAGCTTTCTTT

D gene: -
clone size: few
V gene: TRBV7-3
J gene: TRBJ2-2
CDR3 protein: CASSSYPRDSPAGELFF
CDR3 DNA: TGTGCCAGCAGCTCCTACCCCCGGGACTCCCCGGCCGGGGAGCTGTTTTTT

D gene: -
clone size: few
V gene: TRBV3-1
J gene: TRBJ1-1
CDR3 protein: CASSQSDTEAFF
CDR3 DNA: TGTGCCAGCAGCCAATCAGACACTGAAGCTTTCTTT

D gene: TRBD1
clone size: many
V gene: TRBV24-1
J gene: TRBJ2-7
CDR3 protein: CATSVLIPGQESYEQYF
CDR3 DNA: TGTGCCACCAGTGTCCTAATACCGGGACAGGAGTCCTACGAGCAGTACTTC

D gene: -
clone size: few
V gene: TRBV28
J gene: TRBJ2-7
CDR3 protein: CASNDWHLLGQYF
CDR3 DNA: TGTGCCAGCAACGACTGGCACCTACTGGGGCAGTACTTC

D gene: -
clone size: -
V gene: TRBV28
J gene: TRBJ1-1
CDR3 protein: CASSSSGSRNTEAFF
CDR3 DNA: TGTGCCAGCAGTTCATCTGGCAGCCGGAACACTGAAGCTTTCTTT

D gene: -
clone size: many
V gene: TRBV5-1
J gene: TRBJ2-5
CDR3 protein: CASSPLVGGQETQYF
CDR3 DNA: TGCGCCAGCAGCCCCCTGGTGGGGGGGCAGGAGACCCAGTACTTC

D gene: -
clone size: many
V gene: TRBV10-1
J gene: TRBJ1-1
CDR3 protein: CASRPGANTEAFF
CDR3 DNA: TGCGCCAGCAGACCAGGGGCGAACACTGAAGCTTTCTTT

D gene: -
clone size: few
V gene: TRBV6-2/TRBV6-3
J gene: TRBJ1-6
CDR3 protein: CASSYPGPSSPLHF
CDR3 DNA: TGTGCCAGCAGTTATCCGGGACCTAGCTCACCCCTCCACTTT

D gene: -
clone size: many
V gene: TRBV5-1
J gene: TRBJ2-7
CDR3 protein: CASSLKGDYEQYF
CDR3 DNA: TGCGCCAGCAGCTTAAAGGGGGACTACGAGCAGTACTTC

D gene: -
clone size: -
V gene: TRBV20-1
J gene: TRBJ1-5
CDR3 protein: CSASGLPNQPQHF
CDR3 DNA: TGCAGTGCGAGTGGACTACCTAATCAGCCCCAGCATTTT

D gene: -
clone size: -
V gene: TRBV10-3
J gene: TRBJ1-1
CDR3 protein: CAISGETEAFF
CDR3 DNA: TGTGCCATCAGTGGGGAGACTGAAGCTTTCTTT

D gene: -
clone size: -
V gene: TRBV2
J gene: TRBJ1-6
CDR3 protein: CASGGRSSSYNSPLHF
CDR3 DNA: TGTGCCAGCGGGGGACGGTCGAGCTCCTATAATTCACCCCTCCACTTT

D gene: TRBD2
clone size: -
V gene: TRBV30
J gene: TRBJ2-2
CDR3 protein: CAWRGVAGGTGELFF
CDR3 DNA: TGTGCCTGGAGGGGGGTAGCGGGGGGCACCGGGGAGCTGTTTTTT

D gene: TRBD1
clone size: -
V gene: TRBV12-3/TRBV12-4
J gene: TRBJ1-1
CDR3 protein: CASSFPRDRGGNTEAFF
CDR3 DNA: TGTGCCAGCAGTTTTCCCCGGGACAGGGGGGGGAACACTGAAGCTTTCTTT

D gene: -
clone size: many
V gene: TRBV3-1
J gene: TRBJ2-5
CDR3 protein: CASMPAEGTQYF
CDR3 DNA: TGTGCCAGCATGCCAGCGGAGGGGACCCAGTACTTC

D gene: TRBD1
clone size: many
V gene: TRBV12-3/TRBV12-4
J gene: TRBJ1-1
CDR3 protein: CASSHAGGAGTEAFF
CDR3 DNA: TGTGCCAGCAGTCACGCAGGGGGCGCGGGCACTGAAGCTTTCTTT

D gene: TRBD2
clone size: many
V gene: TRBV28
J gene: TRBJ2-7
CDR3 protein: CASRRETSGFYEQYF
CDR3 DNA: TGTGCCAGCCGCCGGGAGACTAGCGGTTTCTACGAGCAGTACTTC

D gene: -
clone size: many
V gene: TRBV12-3/TRBV12-4
J gene: TRBJ2-7
CDR3 protein: CASCLGSTNYEQYF
CDR3 DNA: TGTGCCAGCTGCCTCGGATCAACAAACTACGAGCAGTACTTC

D gene: -
clone size: many
V gene: TRBV27
J gene: TRBJ2-2
CDR3 protein: CASSFYRANTGELFF
CDR3 DNA: TGTGCCAGCAGTTTTTACAGGGCTAACACCGGGGAGCTGTTTTTT

D gene: -
clone size: -
V gene: TRBV4-1
J gene: TRBJ1-2
CDR3 protein: CASSPFKETNYGYTF
CDR3 DNA: TGCGCCAGCAGCCCATTCAAGGAGACTAACTATGGCTACACCTTC

D gene: -
clone size: many
V gene: TRBV12-3/TRBV12-4
J gene: TRBJ2-7
CDR3 protein: CASSLEADEQYF
CDR3 DNA: TGTGCCAGCAGTTTAGAAGCGGACGAGCAGTACTTC

D gene: -
clone size: many
V gene: TRBV6-1
J gene: TRBJ1-1
CDR3 protein: CASSESRQNTEAFF
CDR3 DNA: TGTGCCAGCAGTGAATCCAGACAGAACACTGAAGCTTTCTTT

D gene: -
clone size: few
V gene: TRBV20-1
J gene: TRBJ2-7
CDR3 protein: CSARAGTTSGGLEQYF
CDR3 DNA: TGCAGTGCTAGGGCCGGGACGACCAGCGGAGGCCTCGAGCAGTACTTC

D gene: TRBD1
clone size: many
V gene: TRBV5-1
J gene: TRBJ1-1
CDR3 protein: CASSLLAGGDEAFF
CDR3 DNA: TGCGCCAGCAGCTTGCTGGCAGGGGGCGATGAAGCTTTCTTT

D gene: -
clone size: many
V gene: TRBV6-1
J gene: TRBJ2-2
CDR3 protein: CASTDYANTGELFF
CDR3 DNA: TGTGCCAGCACCGACTACGCGAACACCGGGGAGCTGTTTTTT

D gene: -
clone size: -
V gene: TRBV11-1
J gene: TRBJ2-5
CDR3 protein: CASSSFGQLQETQYF
CDR3 DNA: TGTGCCAGCAGCTCCTTCGGACAGCTACAAGAGACCCAGTACTTC

D gene: TRBD1
clone size: many
V gene: TRBV5-1
J gene: TRBJ1-1
CDR3 protein: CASSPRQGDFSIEAFF
CDR3 DNA: TGCGCCAGCAGCCCCCGACAGGGGGATTTTTCAATTGAAGCTTTCTTT

D gene: TRBD1
clone size: many
V gene: TRBV28
J gene: TRBJ1-1
CDR3 protein: CASSYSSRGPNTEAFF
CDR3 DNA: TGTGCCAGCAGTTACTCGTCGAGGGGGCCGAACACTGAAGCTTTCTTT

D gene: -
clone size: -
V gene: TRBV6-1
J gene: TRBJ1-1
CDR3 protein: CASSGDGTVLEAFF
CDR3 DNA: TGTGCCAGCAGCGGGGACGGGACCGTTCTTGAAGCTTTCTTT

D gene: -
clone size: many
V gene: TRBV28
J gene: TRBJ1-1
CDR3 protein: CASRLPLQGYTEAFF
CDR3 DNA: TGTGCCAGCAGACTACCCCTTCAGGGGTACACTGAAGCTTTCTTT

D gene: -
clone size: many
V gene: TRBV12-3/TRBV12-4
J gene: TRBJ2-5
CDR3 protein: CASSLVRGYQETQYF
CDR3 DNA: TGTGCCAGCAGTTTGGTCAGGGGCTACCAAGAGACCCAGTACTTC

D gene: TRBD2
clone size: many
V gene: TRBV2
J gene: TRBJ2-7
CDR3 protein: CASSEVASGSAGDEQYF
CDR3 DNA: TGTGCCAGCAGTGAAGTGGCTAGCGGGAGTGCGGGGGACGAGCAGTACTTC

D gene: -
clone size: -
V gene: TRBV25-1
J gene: TRBJ2-7
CDR3 protein: CASSPNAGHLFYEQYF
CDR3 DNA: TGTGCCAGCAGTCCAAACGCGGGACATCTCTTTTACGAGCAGTACTTC

D gene: -
clone size: many
V gene: TRBV29-1
J gene: TRBJ2-7
CDR3 protein: CSGRYEQYF
CDR3 DNA: TGCAGCGGGAGGTACGAGCAGTACTTC

D gene: -
clone size: -
V gene: TRBV5-5
J gene: TRBJ1-5
CDR3 protein: CASSLLSGDSNQPQHF
CDR3 DNA: TGTGCCAGCAGCTTGCTGTCCGGGGATAGCAATCAGCCCCAGCATTTT

D gene: TRBD2
clone size: once
V gene: TRBV6-1
J gene: TRBJ2-7
CDR3 protein: CASSPGLATYEQDF
CDR3 DNA: TGTGCCAGTTCCCCGGGACTAGCCACCTACGAGCAGGACTTC

D gene: -
clone size: -
V gene: TRBV6-5
J gene: TRBJ2-7
CDR3 protein: CASSYLRSPYEQYF
CDR3 DNA: TGTGCCAGCAGTTACCTCCGGTCTCCCTACGAGCAGTACTTC

D gene: -
clone size: many
V gene: TRBV5-1
J gene: TRBJ2-7
CDR3 protein: CASSRTDPPPYEQYF
CDR3 DNA: TGCGCCAGCAGCCGCACAGACCCGCCCCCCTACGAGCAGTACTTC

D gene: -
clone size: -
V gene: TRBV7-2
J gene: TRBJ1-5
CDR3 protein: CASSPGQLNQPQHF
CDR3 DNA: TGTGCCAGCAGCCCCGGACAGCTCAATCAGCCCCAGCATTTT

D gene: TRBD1
clone size: many
V gene: TRBV2
J gene: TRBJ1-2
CDR3 protein: CASTKTGAVLLYGYTF
CDR3 DNA: TGTGCCAGCACCAAGACAGGGGCCGTCCTTCTCTATGGCTACACCTTC

D gene: TRBD1
clone size: -
V gene: TRBV6-1
J gene: TRBJ2-7
CDR3 protein: CASRSIRDRAHEQYF
CDR3 DNA: TGTGCCAGCAGAAGCATCCGGGACAGGGCCCACGAGCAGTACTTC

D gene: -
clone size: -
V gene: TRBV2
J gene: TRBJ2-7
CDR3 protein: CASRGRGAEQYF
CDR3 DNA: TGTGCCAGCCGAGGTCGGGGTGCCGAGCAGTACTTC

D gene: -
clone size: few
V gene: TRBV11-3
J gene: TRBJ1-1
CDR3 protein: CASSLTQKNTEAFF
CDR3 DNA: TGTGCCAGCAGCTTAACACAGAAGAACACTGAAGCTTTCTTT

D gene: TRBD1
clone size: many
V gene: TRBV14
J gene: TRBJ2-2
CDR3 protein: CASSRRGRGLTGELFF
CDR3 DNA: TGTGCCAGCAGCCGAAGGGGCAGGGGGCTTACCGGGGAGCTGTTTTTT

D gene: -
clone size: -
V gene: TRBV12-3/TRBV12-4
J gene: TRBJ2-7
CDR3 protein: CASSFQWGNYEQYF
CDR3 DNA: TGTGCCAGCAGTTTTCAGTGGGGGAACTACGAGCAGTACTTC

D gene: TRBD1
clone size: many
V gene: TRBV12-3/TRBV12-4
J gene: TRBJ1-3
CDR3 protein: CASRPGQGDNTIYF
CDR3 DNA: TGTGCCAGCAGACCGGGACAGGGGGACAACACCATATATTTT

D gene: TRBD1
clone size: many
V gene: TRBV18
J gene: TRBJ1-6
CDR3 protein: CASSLGQGANSPLHF
CDR3 DNA: TGTGCCAGCTCACTTGGACAGGGGGCCAATTCACCCCTCCACTTT

D gene: TRBD1
clone size: -
V gene: TRBV7-2
J gene: TRBJ2-7
CDR3 protein: CASSLAGTVFSYEQYF
CDR3 DNA: TGTGCCAGCAGCTTAGCCGGGACAGTCTTCTCCTACGAGCAGTACTTC

D gene: TRBD1
clone size: few
V gene: TRBV28
J gene: TRBJ1-1
CDR3 protein: CASSPRQGGGTEAFF
CDR3 DNA: TGTGCCAGCAGTCCCAGACAGGGAGGGGGCACTGAAGCTTTCTTT

D gene: TRBD2
clone size: many
V gene: TRBV6-5
J gene: TRBJ2-7
CDR3 protein: CASSYRAGGSYEQYF
CDR3 DNA: TGTGCCAGCAGTTATAGGGCGGGAGGGTCCTACGAGCAGTACTTC